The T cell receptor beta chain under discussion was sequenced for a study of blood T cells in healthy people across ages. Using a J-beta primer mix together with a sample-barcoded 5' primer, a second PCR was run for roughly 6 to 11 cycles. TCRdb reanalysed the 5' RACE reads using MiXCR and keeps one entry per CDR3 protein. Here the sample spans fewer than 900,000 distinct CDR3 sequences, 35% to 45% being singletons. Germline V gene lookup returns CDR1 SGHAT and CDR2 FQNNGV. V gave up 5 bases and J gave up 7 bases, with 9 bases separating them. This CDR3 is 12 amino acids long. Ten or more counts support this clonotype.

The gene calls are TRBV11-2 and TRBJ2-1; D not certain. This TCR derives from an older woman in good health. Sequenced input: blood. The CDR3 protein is CASSRQVNEQFF. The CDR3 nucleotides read TGTGCCAGCAGCCGTCAGGTTAATGAGCAGTTCTTC.